The following is a T cell receptor beta chain sequence with its context. The antigen is not known. The sample originates from a study of cytomegalovirus exposure and HLA in healthy donors. Overall study context: The same platform was used for the 120 or so validation repertoires as for the 650 to 700 first-cohort repertoires, as reported in a later analysis.

Germline V gene sequence: CDR1 ENHRY, CDR2 SYGVKD. The CDR3 is 15 residues long. After removal of 6 bases from V and 3 bases from J, the junction contained 9 bases not matched to a gene. Study-wide points: A classifier reportedly called cytomegalovirus status with high sensitivity and specificity. A list of about 160 TCR beta chains associated with cytomegalovirus was given. Under in vitro conditions, three CMV-associated chains were confirmed as specific for CMV antigens.

Using immunoSEQ multiplex PCR, the repertoire was profiled, and TCRdb retains in-frame clones only, with some absent. The sample has some 85,000 clones; approximately 96% are singletons. The chain carries TRBV10-3 and TRBJ2-7; 9 bases agree with TRBD2. This clonotype was sampled from a woman aged 18-35 years in good health and CMV-seronegative. The sample was PBMCs. The CDR3 nucleotides read TGTGCCATCAGCTCCGCACTTAGCGGGAGCTACGAGCAGTACTTC. Translation gives CAISSALSGSYEQYF.